The 25 T cell receptor beta chains below come from one sample, sequenced in a study of identical twins. TCRdb fed the 5' RACE reads into MiXCR, producing one record per CDR3 protein. The table lists about 100,000 distinct CDR3 sequences, about 6.1% of them singletons. Specimen: memory T cells sorted from blood. These receptors were obtained from a woman in her 50s in good health.

This clonotype was counted at least ten times. CDR3 in DNA: TGTGCCAGCCGCCAATCCACAGATACGCAGTATTTT. The encoded protein is CASRQSTDTQYF. V and J are TRBV19 and TRBJ2-3; D is uncertain. The CDR3 loop spans 12 amino acids. Germline V gene lookup returns CDR1 LNHDA and CDR2 SQIVND (reference sequence). The germline V and J ends were trimmed by 9 bases and 2 bases, with 9 bases remaining between them. The full variable domain, with the rest looked up from reference TRBV19 and TRBJ2-3, is DGGITQSPKYLFRKEGQNVTLSCEQNLNHDAMYWYRQDPGQGLRLIYYSQIVNDFQKGDIAEGYSVSREKKESFPLTVTSAQKNPTAFYLCASRQSTDTQYFGPGTRLTVL.

This chain joins TRBV11-3 and TRBJ2-1; TRBD2 aligns across 7 bases. The CDR3 loop spans 12 amino acids. Germline lookup yields CDR1 SGHNT and CDR2 YENEEA. CDR3 coding DNA: TGTGCATCGGGGGGAGATTTCAATGAGCAGTTCTTC. Translating gives CASGGDFNEQFF.

This clonotype was seen ten or more times. The chain has TRBV30 and TRBJ1-1; D not resolved. Germline V gene lookup returns CDR1 GTSNPN and CDR2 SVGIG (reference sequence). There are 12 residues in the CDR3. V lost 1 base and J 9 bases, leaving 12 bases between the germline ends. For the CDR3, the DNA is TGTGCCTGGAGTGACGGTGACGGAAAAGCTTTCTTT. Translating it yields CAWSDGDGKAFF.

About this clonotype: A much larger clone sits a single nucleotide away, making a read error possible. This chain joins TRBV28 and TRBJ2-1, with D maybe TRBD2 (5 bases). This CDR3 comprises 16 residues. CDR1 and CDR2 (germline): MDHEN, SYDVKM. Trimming shortened V by 3 bases and J by 5 bases, and 17 bases separated the two germline ends. Written as DNA, the CDR3 is TGTGCCAGCAGTTTTGGTTCGGGGAGTCTTAACAATGAGCAGTTCTTC. Translated: CASSFGSGSLNNEQFF.

At least ten counts were recorded for this clonotype. The V call is TRBV20-1, the J call TRBJ2-5; D unresolved. V lost 3 bases to trimming and J lost 3 bases, with 11 bases between them. The CDR3 loop spans 13 amino acids. In germline, CDR1 is DFQATT, CDR2 SNEGSKA (reference sequence). CDR3 sequence: CSARTYGEETQYF. The CDR3 DNA sequence: TGCAGTGCTAGGACTTATGGGGAAGAGACCCAGTACTTC.

This clonotype occurred many times. The chain is built from TRBV6-5 and TRBJ1-3; D unresolved. Trimming left V 7 bases short and J 0 bases short, with 16 bases between. The CDR3 is 16 amino acids. Germline V gene data show CDR1 as MNHEY and CDR2 as SVGAGI. CDR3 loop: CASTRTPGSSGNTIYF. In DNA form, the CDR3 reads TGTGCCAGCACCCGTACTCCCGGCAGCTCTGGAAACACCATATATTTT.

In this sample, this clonotype turned up many times. This chain connects TRBV20-1 to TRBJ1-1, with D unresolved. The CDR3 is 12 amino acids. Germline assignment: CDR1 DFQATT and CDR2 SNEGSKA (reference sequence). V dropped 6 bases and J dropped 1 base, with 9 bases sitting between them. CDR3 residues: CSARHRNTEAFF. In nucleotides, the CDR3 is TGCAGTGCACGACACAGGAACACTGAAGCTTTCTTT.

In this sample, this clonotype turned up many times. The rearrangement joins TRBV7-9 to TRBJ1-1; D ambiguous. Deletions cut 5 bases from V and 2 bases from J, with 12 bases between. This CDR3 contains 14 residues. The germline gives CDR1 SEHNR, CDR2 FQNEAQ (reference sequence). CDR3 amino acids: CASSPRVGNTEAFF. The CDR3 bases are TGTGCCAGCAGCCCTAGGGTGGGTAACACTGAAGCTTTCTTT.

This clonotype was seen more than once but under ten times. The V and J genes are TRBV19 and TRBJ2-7, with TRBD2 matching over 9 bases. Germline V gene data show CDR1 as LNHDA and CDR2 as SQIVND (reference sequence). Unmatched junction bases numbered 9, after V lost 3 bases and J lost 6 bases. There are 15 residues in the CDR3. CDR3 region: CASSITAGGPAEQYF. CDR3 in DNA: TGTGCCAGTAGTATTACAGCGGGAGGCCCTGCCGAGCAGTACTTC.

The chain combines TRBV7-3 with TRBJ2-3; TRBD2 aligns across 7 bases. This CDR3 region has 15 residues. CDR1 SGHTA and CDR2 FQGTGA come from the germline V gene. V trimming: 0 bases; J trimming: 4 bases; junction bases outside the gene matches: 4. CDR3 sequence: CASSLTAGLADTQYF. CDR3 coding DNA: TGTGCCAGCAGCTTAACAGCGGGGCTGGCAGATACGCAGTATTTT. The whole variable domain, remainder taken from reference TRBV7-3 and TRBJ2-3, is GAGVSQTPSNKVTEKGKYVELRCDPISGHTALYWYRQSLGQGPEFLIYFQGTGAADDSGLPNDRFFAVRPEGSVSTLKIQRTERGDSAVYLCASSLTAGLADTQYFGPGTRLTVL.

This clonotype was counted at least ten times. This chain joins TRBV6-6 and TRBJ2-3; no clear D gene. Trimming cost V 5 bases and J 4 bases, with 16 bases left between them. The CDR3 is 15 residues long. Germline CDR1 reads MNHNY; CDR2 reads SVGAGI (reference sequence). CDR3 residues: CASSRYQLSPDTQYF. The CDR3 DNA is TGTGCCAGCAGTAGATATCAGCTTTCCCCAGATACGCAGTATTTT.

This clonotype was seen at least ten times. The rearrangement links TRBV24-1 to TRBJ2-1; no clear D gene. The CDR3 has 13 amino acids. Deletions cut 2 bases from V and 12 bases from J, with 13 bases between. The germline V gene encodes CDR1 KGHDR and CDR2 SFDVKD. CDR3 sequence reads: CATSDSSLPAQFF. The CDR3, as DNA: TGTGCCACCAGTGATTCGTCTCTTCCGGCGCAGTTCTTC.

This clonotype has at least ten counts. This sequence joins TRBV29-1 and TRBJ2-2; 9 nucleotides align to TRBD1. Germline V gene lookup returns CDR1 SQVTM and CDR2 ANQGSEA. The junction had 4 bases not matched to a gene; V was cut back by 4 bases and J by 7 bases. The CDR3 length is 13 residues. The CDR3 region has the DNA TGCAGCGTTGGGGACAGGGTGATCGGGGAGCTGTTTTTT. This sequence encodes CSVGDRVIGELFF.

About this clonotype: With a much larger clone just one base away, this may be a read error. V is TRBV24-1 and J is TRBJ2-1, with D perhaps TRBD2 (6 bases). CDR1 KGHDR and CDR2 SFDVKD come from the germline V gene. Between the trimmed V and J ends, which lost 2 bases and 8 bases, there was a span of 12 bases. CDR3 length: 14 amino acids. CDR3 residues: CATSDSGDSHEQFF. For the CDR3, the DNA is TGTGCCACCAGTGATTCTGGGGACTCTCATGAGCAGTTCTTC.

Comments on this clonotype: A clone one base away is much larger, so this may be a read error. The CDR3 does not close with the conserved phenylalanine or tryptophan, likely indicating a read error. The chain recombines TRBV5-1 with TRBJ2-7; 14 bases are a match to TRBD2. CDR3 size: 18 residues. Germline CDR1 SGHRS, CDR2 YFSETQ. With 3 bases clipped from V and 6 bases from J, the junction kept 14 bases outside the gene matches. DNA for the CDR3: TGCGCCAGCAGCTCCCTTCCGGAGGGACTAGCGGGAGAGAGCGAGCAGTACATC. Residues: CASSSLPEGLAGESEQYI.

This clonotype was recorded many times. This chain uses TRBV29-1 with TRBJ1-1; D call uncertain. The CDR3 loop spans 14 amino acids. Germline V CDR1 and CDR2: SQVTM, ANQGSEA. V gave up 5 bases and J gave up 6 bases, with 19 bases separating them. The CDR3 loop is CSVSAKSNRPEAFF. In nucleotides, the CDR3 is TGCAGCGTTTCGGCAAAATCAAATCGGCCTGAAGCTTTCTTT.

This clonotype was seen at least ten times. Relative to the germline gene, one junction end is altered; a read error may explain this. This sequence joins TRBV5-1 and TRBJ2-5, with no clear D. Germline CDR1 is SGHRS and CDR2 is YFSETQ. The CDR3 covers 15 residues. The CDR3 region has the DNA TGCGCCAGCAGCTTGTCAGCTAGGAACCAAGAGGCCCAGTACTTC. Protein sequence: CASSLSARNQEAQYF.

This clonotype was recorded many times. V and J are TRBV2 and TRBJ2-1; perhaps D is TRBD1 or TRBD2 (5 bases each). This CDR3 region has 11 residues. V was cut by 7 bases and J by 6 bases, with 7 bases left in between. The germline V gene encodes CDR1 SNHLY and CDR2 FYNNEI. CDR3 residues: CASMRGNEQFF. CDR3 sequence (DNA): TGTGCCAGCATGAGGGGCAATGAGCAGTTCTTC.

This clonotype was seen many times. This chain joins TRBV11-2 and TRBJ2-1, with D unclear. Germline values: CDR1 SGHAT, CDR2 FQNNGV. V lost 3 bases to trimming and J lost 5 bases, with 11 bases between them. The CDR3 is 14 amino acids. Here the CDR3 DNA reads TGTGCCAGCAGCTTTGATACCTCGGACAATGAGCAGTTCTTC. Its translation is CASSFDTSDNEQFF.

At least ten counts were recorded for this clonotype. The chain carries TRBV29-1 and TRBJ2-1; D is unclear. Trimming shortened V by 4 bases and J by 5 bases, and 15 bases separated the two germline ends. Germline CDR1 is SQVTM and CDR2 is ANQGSEA. This CDR3 spans 14 amino acids. This CDR3 is CSVVPASRNNEQFF. Written as DNA, the CDR3 is TGCAGCGTTGTCCCCGCGTCCCGTAACAATGAGCAGTTCTTC.

This clonotype occurred many times. The V call is TRBV20-1, the J call TRBJ2-1; D may correspond to TRBD1 or TRBD2 (6 bases each). V was cut by 5 bases and J by 1 base, with 27 bases left in between. Germline CDR1 DFQATT, CDR2 SNEGSKA (reference sequence). This CDR3 is built from 19 residues. CDR3 protein: CSAEGEPPGGGPSYNEQFF. The CDR3 DNA reads as TGCAGTGCTGAAGGGGAGCCACCAGGAGGGGGACCATCCTACAATGAGCAGTTCTTC.

This clonotype was detected ten times or more. This chain uses TRBV7-2 with TRBJ1-1; tentative D call: TRBD1 (5 bases). V was clipped by 5 bases and J by 6 bases, with 19 bases between them. This CDR3 comprises 15 residues. In germline, CDR1 is SGHTA, CDR2 FQGNSA. The DNA of the CDR3 is TGTGCCAGCAGCAAGGGGACGGGAGAACGGGCTGAAGCTTTCTTT. Its translation: CASSKGTGERAEAFF.

This clonotype occurred many times. This CDR3 fails to terminate in the conserved phenylalanine or tryptophan, so it likely reflects a read error. The chain employs TRBV7-3 and TRBJ2-7, with D perhaps matching TRBD2 (5 bases). This CDR3 has 13 amino acids. V lost 4 bases and J 5 bases, leaving 12 bases between the germline ends. The V gene's germline CDR1 is SGHTA and CDR2 FQGTGA. The DNA for the CDR3 is TGTGCCAGCAGCTCCAGAACACTAGACGAGCAGTACTCC. Translation: CASSSRTLDEQYS.

This rearrangement joins TRBV5-1 to TRBJ1-4, with a weak D call TRBD1 (6 bases). CDR1 and CDR2 (germline): SGHRS, YFSETQ. V dropped 5 bases and J dropped 0 bases, with 14 bases sitting between them. The length of the CDR3 is 16 residues. CDR3 sequence: CASRIGRGTTNEKLFF. DNA for the CDR3: TGCGCCAGCAGGATTGGCAGGGGTACAACTAATGAAAAACTGTTTTTT.

This clonotype showed up just a few times. This chain links TRBV5-4 with TRBJ2-1; D perhaps matches TRBD1 (5 bases). Germline CDR1 reads SGHNT; CDR2 reads YYREEE (reference sequence). The CDR3 sequence is 16 residues long. V lost 1 base to trimming and J lost 7 bases, with 18 bases between them. The CDR3, as DNA: TGTGCCAGCAGCTTGTCGCTGGGGCGCAGATGGAATGAGCAGTTCTTC. It is translated as CASSLSLGRRWNEQFF.